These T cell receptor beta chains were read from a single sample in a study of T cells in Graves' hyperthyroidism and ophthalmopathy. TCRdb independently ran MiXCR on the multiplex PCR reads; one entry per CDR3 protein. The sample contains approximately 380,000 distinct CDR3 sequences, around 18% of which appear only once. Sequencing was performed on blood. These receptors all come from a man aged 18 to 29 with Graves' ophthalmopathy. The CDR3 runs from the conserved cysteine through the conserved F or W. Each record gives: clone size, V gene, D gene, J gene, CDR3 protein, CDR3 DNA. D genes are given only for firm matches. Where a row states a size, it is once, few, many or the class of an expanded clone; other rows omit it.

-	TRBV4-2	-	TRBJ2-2	CASSQDLGFAGELFF	TGTGCCAGCAGCCAAGATCTAGGTTTTGCGGGGGAGCTGTTTTTT
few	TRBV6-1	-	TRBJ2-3	CASRPDGDSTDTQYF	TGTGCCAGCAGACCAGACGGCGATAGCACAGATACGCAGTATTTT
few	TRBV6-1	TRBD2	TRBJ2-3	CASTPAGGTDTQYF	TGTGCCAGCACCCCAGCGGGGGGGACAGATACGCAGTATTTT
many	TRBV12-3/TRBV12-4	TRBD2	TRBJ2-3	CASSRGGPGDTQYF	TGTGCCAGCAGTCGGGGGGGGCCAGGGGATACGCAGTATTTT
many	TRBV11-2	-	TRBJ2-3	CASSKEAGASTDTQYF	TGTGCCAGCAGCAAAGAGGCAGGGGCCAGCACAGATACGCAGTATTTT
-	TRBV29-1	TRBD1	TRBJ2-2	CSVRILDRENTGELFF	TGCAGCGTGCGCATCCTGGACAGGGAGAACACCGGGGAGCTGTTTTTT
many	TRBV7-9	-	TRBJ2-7	CASTAVLNSYEQYF	TGTGCCAGCACGGCGGTCCTTAACTCCTACGAGCAGTACTTC
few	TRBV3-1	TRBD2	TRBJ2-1	CAGSQGAGPLAGQFF	TGTGCCGGCAGCCAAGGAGCGGGGCCCCTGGCGGGGCAGTTCTTC
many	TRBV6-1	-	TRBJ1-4	CASSTGTLREKLFF	TGTGCCAGCAGCACAGGGACCTTAAGGGAAAAACTGTTTTTT
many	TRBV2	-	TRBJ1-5	CASSDSPSNQPQHF	TGTGCCAGCAGTGACTCCCCGAGCAATCAGCCCCAGCATTTT
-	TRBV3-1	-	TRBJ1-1	CASSQEMAWGRGNTEAFF	TGTGCCAGCAGCCAAGAAATGGCCTGGGGACGGGGGAACACTGAAGCTTTCTTT
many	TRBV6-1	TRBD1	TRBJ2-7	CASSEADRAYEQYF	TGTGCCAGCAGTGAAGCGGACAGGGCCTACGAGCAGTACTTC
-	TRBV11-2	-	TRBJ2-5	CASSLGHGTTLKETQYF	TGTGCCAGCAGCTTAGGGCACGGGACAACCTTAAAAGAGACCCAGTACTTC
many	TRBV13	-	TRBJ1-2	CASSLQGDGYTF	TGTGCCAGCAGCTTACAGGGCGATGGCTACACCTTC
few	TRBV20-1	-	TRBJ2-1	CSARAPNQPHYNEQFF	TGCAGTGCGAGAGCCCCCAATCAACCTCACTACAATGAGCAGTTCTTC
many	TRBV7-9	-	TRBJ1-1	CASSHGRLNTEAFF	TGTGCCAGCAGCCATGGCCGGTTGAACACTGAAGCTTTCTTT
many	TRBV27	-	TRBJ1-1	CASSAFRGNTEAFF	TGTGCCAGCAGTGCCTTCAGGGGAAACACTGAAGCTTTCTTT